Shown below are 32 T cell receptor beta chains from a single sample sequenced in a study of blood T cell repertoires in COVID-19. The protocol was immunoSEQ multiplex PCR, while the TCRdb copy is restricted to in-frame clones and leaves out a portion. The sample consists of 350,000 to 450,000 clones, more than 85% of them appearing once. The source material was PBMCs or T cells enriched from blood (not recorded which). The receptors derive from a woman between 40 and 50 years old who had been exposed to COVID-19.

The genes are TRBV19 and TRBJ2-7; D may be TRBD1 (7 bases). The CDR3 contains 16 residues. The V end was cut by 6 bases, the J end by 2 bases, with 20 bases between. Germline V lookup: CDR1 LNHDA, CDR2 SQIVND (reference sequence). CDR3 region: CASSITGGGAAYEQYF. CDR3 sequence (DNA): TGTGCCAGTAGCATTACCGGAGGGGGCGCAGCCTACGAGCAGTACTTC.

CDR3 region: CASLERIAGGKEQFF. CDR3 DNA: TGTGCCAGCCTCGAAAGAATAGCGGGGGGGAAGGAGCAGTTCTTC. The V gene is TRBV2, the J gene TRBJ2-1; 11 bases are shared with TRBD2. The CDR3 is 15 amino acids. Germline V gene data show CDR1 as SNHLY and CDR2 as FYNNEI. Losses at the gene ends were 8 bases for V and 10 bases for J; bases not matched to a gene: 13.

The rearrangement joins TRBV24-1 to TRBJ1-4; no reliable D call. The CDR3 has 15 residues. Per the germline V gene, CDR1 is KGHDR and CDR2 is SFDVKD. Trimming stripped 2 bases from V and 3 bases from J, with 9 bases between. For the CDR3, the DNA is TGTGCCACCAGTGATTCTGGAGTTTCTAATGAAAAACTGTTTTTT. This sequence encodes CATSDSGVSNEKLFF.

This chain links TRBV11-2 with TRBJ1-1; tentatively, D is TRBD1 (5 bases). Germline V gene data show CDR1 as SGHAT and CDR2 as FQNNGV. CDR3 length equals 14 residues. V shed 1 base and J shed 4 bases, with 10 bases lying between them. CDR3 region: CASSLATELTEAFF. CDR3 bases: TGTGCCAGCAGCTTAGCGACAGAACTCACTGAAGCTTTCTTT.

The CDR3 nucleotides are TGTGCCAGCAGCTCTACTATAGAATTCACTGAAGCTTTCTTT. It codes for CASSSTIEFTEAFF. This sequence joins TRBV7-9 and TRBJ1-1; D gene unclear. Trimming took off 4 bases at V and 4 bases at J, with 13 bases between the two ends. The CDR3 spans 14 residues. From germline, CDR1 is SEHNR and CDR2 FQNEAQ (reference sequence).

V usage is TRBV24-1 and J usage is TRBJ2-1; 7 nucleotides align to TRBD2. Germline loops: CDR1 KGHDR, CDR2 SFDVKD. The CDR3 extends over 14 amino acids. V lost 7 bases and J lost 8; bases outside the gene matches: 10. CDR3 bases: TGTGCCACCAGAGAAGCGGGGCCGTCGGATGAGCAGTTCTTC. Amino acid sequence: CATREAGPSDEQFF.

To note about this clone: A junction end diverges from the germline sequence, so it may reflect a read error. The chain combines TRBV6-5 with TRBJ1-2; D perhaps matches TRBD1 (6 bases). CDR1 is MNHEY and CDR2 is SVGAGI in the germline V gene. This CDR3 is built from 14 residues. The CDR3 is CASSDSNQGNGYTF. The CDR3 coding sequence is TGTGCCAGCAGTGACTCCAATCAGGGGAATGGCTACACCTTC.

The chain has TRBV25-1 and TRBJ1-1; no definite D call. This CDR3 has 16 amino acids. V was clipped by 1 base and J by 5 bases, with 17 bases between them. Germline values: CDR1 MGHDK, CDR2 SYGVNS. CDR3: CASSELVGGPNTEAFF. The CDR3 DNA follows: TGTGCCAGCAGTGAATTGGTTGGAGGCCCGAATACTGAAGCTTTCTTT.

The V call is TRBV29-1, the J call TRBJ1-1; D remains unclear. V lost 2 bases to trimming and J lost 8 bases, with 15 bases between them. In germline, CDR1 is SQVTM, CDR2 ANQGSEA. This CDR3 region has 13 residues. The CDR3 region has the DNA TGCAGCGTTGAACCCGACGGGGTGTCCGAAGCTTTCTTT. Residues: CSVEPDGVSEAFF.

This chain links TRBV7-9 with TRBJ1-1, with a possible D match to TRBD1 (5 bases). V was shortened by 11 bases and J by 5 bases, with 12 bases between the two germline ends. This CDR3 has 11 amino acids. Germline V lookup: CDR1 SEHNR, CDR2 FQNEAQ (reference sequence). In DNA, the CDR3 is TGTGCCGGCGGCGGGGGGACTGAAGCTTTCTTT. Translation: CAGGGGTEAFF.

This chain links TRBV18 with TRBJ2-1, with D possibly being TRBD1 (6 bases). The V end lost 6 bases, the J end lost 5 bases, and 11 bases lay between the germline ends. CDR3 size: 13 residues. Germline V CDR1 and CDR2: KGHSH, LQKENI. The CDR3 protein is CASSQQGNNEQFF. The CDR3 DNA follows: TGTGCCAGCTCCCAACAGGGTAACAATGAGCAGTTCTTC.

The genes are TRBV18 and TRBJ1-3; a possible D gene is TRBD1 (6 bases). Trimming took 3 bases from V and 1 from J, leaving 13 bases between them. This CDR3 comprises 16 residues. Looked up from germline, CDR1 is KGHSH and CDR2 is LQKENI. The CDR3 sequence: CASSPSQGISGNTIYF. In DNA, the CDR3 is TGTGCCAGCTCACCTAGCCAGGGGATATCTGGAAACACCATATATTTT.

This chain connects TRBV6-2 or TRBV6-3 to TRBJ1-3, with 7 nucleotides matching TRBD1. The germline CDR1 and CDR2 sequences are MNHEY and SVGEGT. The CDR3 runs to 13 residues. Germline trimming cut 0 bases from V and 14 bases from J; bases unmatched to any gene: 7. The CDR3 sequence is CASSYSGTVKLYF. CDR3 bases: TGTGCCAGCAGTTACTCTGGGACAGTTAAGTTATATTTT.

The chain joins TRBV14 to TRBJ1-1, with D hard to call. V lost 3 bases and J 1 base, leaving 9 bases between the germline ends. The CDR3 spans 14 residues. CDR1 is SGHDN, CDR2 FVKESK, per germline. CDR3 protein: CASSQLLPNTEAFF. In nucleotides, the CDR3 is TGTGCCAGCAGCCAGTTACTGCCGAACACTGAAGCTTTCTTT.

The V and J genes are TRBV7-9 and TRBJ2-3; possible D gene TRBD1, 6 bases. Germline V lookup: CDR1 SEHNR, CDR2 FQNEAQ (reference sequence). Trimming removed 2 bases from V and 4 bases from J, with 13 bases in between. The CDR3 has 15 residues. The CDR3 region is CASSLQSGGADTQYF. CDR3 sequence (DNA): TGTGCCAGCAGCTTACAGAGTGGGGGCGCAGATACGCAGTATTTT. The full variable domain, completed using reference TRBV7-9 and TRBJ2-3, is DTGVSQNPRHKITKRGQNVTFRCDPISEHNRLYWYRQTLGQGPEFLTYFQNEAQLEKSRLLSDRFSAERPKGSFSTLEIQRTEQGDSAMYLCASSLQSGGADTQYFGPGTRLTVL.

Comments on this clone: The junction does not match germline at one end; this may be a read error. The gene calls are TRBV7-7 and TRBJ2-1, with D maybe TRBD1 (5 bases). The germline gives CDR1 SSHAT, CDR2 FNYEAQ (reference sequence). This CDR3 contains 15 residues. CDR3 sequence: CASSPRQGTYNEQFF. The CDR3 DNA follows: TGTGCTAGCAGCCCGAGGCAGGGCACCTACAATGAGCAGTTCTTC.

The rearrangement uses TRBV20-1 and TRBJ1-2, with no clear D. With 3 bases removed from V and 2 bases from J, the gap between germline ends came to 7 bases. There are 12 residues in the CDR3. The V gene's germline CDR1 is DFQATT and CDR2 SNEGSKA (reference sequence). Here the CDR3 reads CSASSENYGYTF. The CDR3 DNA reads as TGCAGTGCTAGTTCCGAGAACTATGGCTACACCTTC.

The gene calls are TRBV10-1 and TRBJ1-5; tentatively, D is TRBD1 (5 bases). The CDR3 has 13 residues. The ends were cut back, 5 bases at V and 7 bases at J, with 12 bases in the middle. Germline CDR1 reads WNHNN; CDR2 reads SYGVQD (reference sequence). This CDR3 is CASSPGTNQPQHF. CDR3 coding DNA: TGCGCCAGCAGTCCCGGGACTAACCAGCCCCAGCATTTT.

The J gene is TRBJ2-3, the V gene TRBV10-3, with D unresolved. With 4 bases removed from V and 0 bases from J, the gap between germline ends came to 8 bases. The CDR3 totals 14 residues. In germline, CDR1 is ENHRY, CDR2 SYGVKD. CDR3 region: CAISATVSTDTQYF. CDR3 DNA: TGTGCCATCAGTGCCACTGTAAGCACAGATACGCAGTATTTT.

The chain couples TRBV19 to TRBJ1-5; no clear D. The CDR3 consists of 17 residues. V was trimmed by 6 bases and J by 1 base, leaving 19 bases between them. CDR1 is LNHDA and CDR2 is SQIVND in the germline V gene (reference sequence). The CDR3 bases are TGTGCCAGTAGCTTCAATGGAGCGGGTTTGAGCAATCAGCCCCAGCATTTT. This sequence encodes CASSFNGAGLSNQPQHF.

This sequence joins TRBV27 and TRBJ1-2, with D perhaps matching TRBD1 (6 bases). Trimming shortened V by 4 bases and J by 8 bases, and 14 bases separated the two germline ends. This CDR3 is built from 13 residues. Germline assignment: CDR1 MNHEY and CDR2 SMNVEV (reference sequence). The CDR3 sequence is CASSSPQGIGYTF. In nucleotides, the CDR3 is TGTGCCAGCAGTTCCCCTCAGGGGATCGGCTACACCTTC.

This clone has more than one count but fewer than ten. The rearrangement links TRBV30 to TRBJ1-5; D is possibly TRBD1 (5 bases). The germline V gene has CDR1 GTSNPN and CDR2 SVGIG (reference sequence). V lost 1 base and J lost 6, with 10 bases in between. This CDR3 has 13 residues. CDR3 sequence (DNA): TGTGCCTGGAGTGCAGGGATCGGTCAGCCCCAGCATTTT. It is translated as CAWSAGIGQPQHF.

This chain links TRBV19 with TRBJ1-1; D not certain. V was cut by 2 bases and J by 2 bases, with 15 bases left in between. Germline V gene data show CDR1 as LNHDA and CDR2 as SQIVND (reference sequence). The CDR3 is 16 residues long. CDR3 amino acids: CASSIPSAGTNTEAFF. DNA of the CDR3: TGTGCCAGTAGTATACCCTCCGCAGGAACCAACACTGAAGCTTTCTTT.

The V call is TRBV6-6, the J call TRBJ2-5; TRBD2 matches at 9 bases. The CDR3 spans 15 residues. Germline V lookup: CDR1 MNHNY, CDR2 SVGAGI (reference sequence). Trimming removed 4 bases from V and 4 bases from J; junction bases left unmatched: 7. This chain's CDR3 is CASSSPSGGIETQYF. The CDR3 region has the DNA TGTGCCAGCAGTTCCCCCAGCGGGGGGATAGAGACCCAGTACTTC.

Concerning this clone: This sample includes further DNA sequences coding for the same CDR3. V is TRBV12-3 or TRBV12-4 and J is TRBJ1-1, with D unresolved. This CDR3 comprises 12 residues. V dropped 6 bases and J dropped 0 bases, with 5 bases sitting between them. Here the CDR3 DNA reads TGTGCCAGCAGCCTCCTGAACACTGAAGCTTTCTTT. Translation: CASSLLNTEAFF.

CDR3 DNA: TGTGCCAGCAGCTTAGAGCGCAGAGGGTACGAGCAGTACTTC. This encodes CASSLERRGYEQYF. The chain has TRBV7-6 and TRBJ2-7; D may be TRBD2 (5 bases). The ends were cut back, 1 base at V and 4 bases at J, with 11 bases in the middle. Germline CDR1 reads SGHVS; CDR2 reads FNYEAQ. The CDR3 runs to 14 residues.

This chain joins TRBV5-4 and TRBJ2-7; TRBD1 is a possible D gene (6 bases). Looked up from germline, CDR1 is SGHNT and CDR2 is YYREEE (reference sequence). V was clipped by 1 base and J by 7 bases, with 9 bases between them. This CDR3 contains 12 residues. CDR3 DNA: TGTGCCAGCAGCTTGCCAGGGGAAGAGCAGTACTTC. Translation: CASSLPGEEQYF.

The chain couples TRBV21-1 to TRBJ1-2; no check of the table's D call, TRBD1, against the DNA was made. TRBV21-1 is reported as a pseudogene. This CDR3 comprises 16 residues. The CDR3 loop is CASSKRGQGLDYGYTF. The CDR3 nucleotides are TGTGCCAGCAGCAAAAGAGGACAGGGGCTGGACTATGGCTACACCTTC.

This clone occurred once. The rearrangement joins TRBV19 to TRBJ2-5; weak D call: TRBD2 (7 bases). Trimming left V 6 bases short and J 4 bases short, with 18 bases between. The CDR3 consists of 15 residues. Germline values: CDR1 LNHDA, CDR2 SQIVND (reference sequence). CDR3 sequence (DNA): TGTGCCAGTAGGCCTCGCGGGGGCGGAGGAGAGACCCAGTACTTC. Residues: CASRPRGGGGETQYF.

Remarks on this clone: This sample includes further DNA sequences coding for the same CDR3. The V and J genes are TRBV6-5 and TRBJ1-2, with TRBD1 as a possible D gene (6 bases). V shed 5 bases and J shed 2 bases, with 9 bases lying between them. The CDR3 sequence is 13 residues long. The V gene's germline CDR1 is MNHEY and CDR2 SVGAGI. The DNA of the CDR3 is TGTGCCAGCAGTCCAACAGGGAACTATGGCTACACCTTC. Residues: CASSPTGNYGYTF.

The V gene is TRBV3-1 (or the pseudogene TRBV3-2), the J gene TRBJ2-1; D unresolved. The V gene's germline CDR1 is LGHDT and CDR2 YNNKEL (reference sequence). The ends were cut back, 0 bases at V and 0 bases at J, with 9 bases in the middle. This CDR3 is 16 amino acids long. The CDR3 nucleotides read TGTGCCAGCAGCCAAGATCGTTTGAGCTCCTACAATGAGCAGTTCTTC. This sequence encodes CASSQDRLSSYNEQFF.

This chain uses TRBV7-2 with TRBJ2-1, with D possibly matching TRBD2 (6 bases). CDR1 and CDR2 (germline): SGHTA, FQGNSA. Deletions cut 1 base from V and 7 bases from J, with 20 bases between. CDR3 length: 17 residues. CDR3 in amino acids: CASSLGTGRDSGNEQFF. In DNA, the CDR3 is TGTGCCAGCAGCTTAGGGACGGGGCGGGATTCGGGGAATGAGCAGTTCTTC.